This T cell receptor (beta chain) is drawn from a study of CD8+ T cells in alopecia areata. The CDR3 is 12 amino acids. Trimming at V came to 6 bases and at J to 6 bases, leaving 3 bases not matched to a gene. In germline, CDR1 is WSHSY, CDR2 SAAADI. The treatment was: oral pan-JAK inhibitor, 5-10 mg twice daily. Sequencing templates came from extracted RNA that was reverse transcribed into cDNA. The method was immunoSEQ multiplex PCR; TCRdb's version includes in-frame clones alone and lacks a portion of them. The sample records 150,000 to 200,000 clones, roughly three fifths being singletons. This clonotype originated in a human donor with alopecia areata. This chain uses TRBV10-2 with TRBJ1-2; TRBD1 aligns across 8 bases. Sequenced material: CD8+ T cells sorted from blood, taken at week 24, from a patient treated with tofacitinib. Written as DNA, the CDR3 is TGCGCCAGCAGGGAACAGGGGGATGGCTACACCTTC. Translating gives CASREQGDGYTF.